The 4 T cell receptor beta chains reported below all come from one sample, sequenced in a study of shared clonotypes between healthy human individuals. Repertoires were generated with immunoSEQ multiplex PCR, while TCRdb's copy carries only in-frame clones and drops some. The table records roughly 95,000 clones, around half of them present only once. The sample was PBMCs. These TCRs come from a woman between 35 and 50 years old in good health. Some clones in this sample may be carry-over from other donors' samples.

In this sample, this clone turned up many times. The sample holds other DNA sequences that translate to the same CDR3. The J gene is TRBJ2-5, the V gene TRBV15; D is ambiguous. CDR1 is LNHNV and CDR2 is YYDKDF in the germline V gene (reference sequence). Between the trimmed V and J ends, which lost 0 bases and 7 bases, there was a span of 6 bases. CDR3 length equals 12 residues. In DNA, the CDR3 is TGTGCCACCAGCAGAGATCGAGGGACCCAGTACTTC. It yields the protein CATSRDRGTQYF.

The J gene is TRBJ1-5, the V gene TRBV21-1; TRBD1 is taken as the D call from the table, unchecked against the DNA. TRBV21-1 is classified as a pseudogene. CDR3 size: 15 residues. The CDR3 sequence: CASSKEDSLNQPQHF. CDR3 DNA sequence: TGTGCCAGCAGCAAAGAGGACAGCCTTAATCAGCCCCAGCATTTT.

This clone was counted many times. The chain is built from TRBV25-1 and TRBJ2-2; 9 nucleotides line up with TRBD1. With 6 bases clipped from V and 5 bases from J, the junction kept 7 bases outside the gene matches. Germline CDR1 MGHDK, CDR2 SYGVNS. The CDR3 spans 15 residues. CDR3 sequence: CASRVTGTGTGELFF. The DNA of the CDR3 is TGTGCCAGCAGGGTTACCGGGACAGGGACCGGGGAGCTGTTTTTT.

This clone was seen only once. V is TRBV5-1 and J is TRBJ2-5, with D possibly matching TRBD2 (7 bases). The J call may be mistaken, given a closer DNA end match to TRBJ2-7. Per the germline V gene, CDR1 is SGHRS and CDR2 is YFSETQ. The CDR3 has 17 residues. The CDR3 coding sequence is TGCGCCAGCAGCTTGGCCCGAAGCGGGACACCCTCCCGCGAGCAGTACTTC. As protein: CASSLARSGTPSREQYF.